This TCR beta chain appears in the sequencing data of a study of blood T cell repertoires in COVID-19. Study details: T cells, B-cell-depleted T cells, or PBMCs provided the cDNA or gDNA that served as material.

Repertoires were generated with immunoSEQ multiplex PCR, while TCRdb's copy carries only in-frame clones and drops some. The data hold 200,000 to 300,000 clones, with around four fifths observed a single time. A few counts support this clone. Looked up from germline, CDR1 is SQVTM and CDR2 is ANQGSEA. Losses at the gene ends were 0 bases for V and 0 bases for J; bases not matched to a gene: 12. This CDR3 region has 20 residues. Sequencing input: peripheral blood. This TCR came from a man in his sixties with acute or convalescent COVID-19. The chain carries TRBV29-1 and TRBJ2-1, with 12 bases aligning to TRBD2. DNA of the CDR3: TGCAGCGTTGAAGATAAACTAGCGGGAGGCGGGGTAGGCTCCTACAATGAGCAGTTCTTC. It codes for CSVEDKLAGGGVGSYNEQFF.